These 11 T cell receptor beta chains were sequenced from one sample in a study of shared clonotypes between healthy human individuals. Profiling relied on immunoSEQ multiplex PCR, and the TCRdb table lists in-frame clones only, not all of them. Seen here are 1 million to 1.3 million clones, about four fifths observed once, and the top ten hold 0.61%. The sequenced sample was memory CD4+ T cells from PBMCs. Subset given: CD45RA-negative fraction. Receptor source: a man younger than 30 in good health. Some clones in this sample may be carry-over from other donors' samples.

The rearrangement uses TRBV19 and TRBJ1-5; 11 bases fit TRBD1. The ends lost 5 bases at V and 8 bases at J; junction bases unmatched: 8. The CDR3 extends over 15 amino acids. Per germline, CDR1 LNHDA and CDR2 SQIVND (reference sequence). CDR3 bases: TGTGCCAGTAGTCCCGGGACAGGGGGAATGAAGCCCCAGCATTTT. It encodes CASSPGTGGMKPQHF.

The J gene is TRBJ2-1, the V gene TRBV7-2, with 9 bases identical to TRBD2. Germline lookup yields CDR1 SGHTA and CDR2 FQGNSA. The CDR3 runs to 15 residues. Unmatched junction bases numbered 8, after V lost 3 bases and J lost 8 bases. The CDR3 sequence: CASSFISGSSYEQFF. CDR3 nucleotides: TGTGCCAGCAGCTTTATTAGCGGGAGTAGCTATGAGCAGTTCTTC.

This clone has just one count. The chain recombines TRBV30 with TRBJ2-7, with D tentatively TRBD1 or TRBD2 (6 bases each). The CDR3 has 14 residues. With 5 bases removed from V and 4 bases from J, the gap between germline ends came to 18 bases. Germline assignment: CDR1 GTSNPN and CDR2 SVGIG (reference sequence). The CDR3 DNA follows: TGTGCCTGGGAGGCACGAGGGGGGCGATACGAGCAGTACTTC. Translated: CAWEARGGRYEQYF.

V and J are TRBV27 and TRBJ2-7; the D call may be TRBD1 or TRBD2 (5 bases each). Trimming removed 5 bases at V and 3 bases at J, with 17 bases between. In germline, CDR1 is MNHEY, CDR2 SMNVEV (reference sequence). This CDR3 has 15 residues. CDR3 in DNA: TGTGCCAGCAGTATGGCCGGGACCGGCTTCTACGAGCAGTACTTC. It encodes CASSMAGTGFYEQYF.

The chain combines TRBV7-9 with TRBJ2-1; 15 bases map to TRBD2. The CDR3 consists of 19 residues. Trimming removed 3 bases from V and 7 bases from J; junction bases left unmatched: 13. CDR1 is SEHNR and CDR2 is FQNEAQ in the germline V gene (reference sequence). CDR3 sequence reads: CASSFPEGLAGGRKNEQFF. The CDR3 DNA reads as TGTGCCAGCAGCTTCCCAGAGGGACTAGCGGGAGGACGGAAGAATGAGCAGTTCTTC.

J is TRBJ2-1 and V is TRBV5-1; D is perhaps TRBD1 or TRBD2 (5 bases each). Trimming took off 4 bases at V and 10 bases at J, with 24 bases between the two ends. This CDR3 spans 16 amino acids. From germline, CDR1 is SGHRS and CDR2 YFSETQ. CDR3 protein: CASSARTGASGREQFF. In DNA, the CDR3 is TGCGCCAGCAGCGCGCGGACCGGGGCATCGGGGCGGGAGCAGTTCTTC. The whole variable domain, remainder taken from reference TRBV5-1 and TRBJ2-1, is KAGVTQTPRYLIKTRGQQVTLSCSPISGHRSVSWYQQTPGQGLQFLFEYFSETQRNKGNFPGRFSGRQFSNSRSEMNVSTLELGDSALYLCASSARTGASGREQFFGPGTRLTVL.

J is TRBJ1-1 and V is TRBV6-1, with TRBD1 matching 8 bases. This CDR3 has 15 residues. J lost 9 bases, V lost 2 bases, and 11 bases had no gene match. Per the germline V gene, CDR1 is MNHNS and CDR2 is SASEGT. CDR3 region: CASSESRSGGGKAFF. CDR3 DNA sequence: TGTGCCAGCAGTGAATCGAGGTCAGGGGGCGGTAAAGCTTTCTTT.

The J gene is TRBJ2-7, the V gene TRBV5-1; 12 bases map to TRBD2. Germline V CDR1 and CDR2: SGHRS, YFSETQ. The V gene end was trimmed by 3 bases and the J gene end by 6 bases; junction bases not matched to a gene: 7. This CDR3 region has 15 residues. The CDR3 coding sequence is TGCGCCAGCAGCTCAGGACTAGCGGGATTAAGCGAGCAGTACTTC. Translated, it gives CASSSGLAGLSEQYF.

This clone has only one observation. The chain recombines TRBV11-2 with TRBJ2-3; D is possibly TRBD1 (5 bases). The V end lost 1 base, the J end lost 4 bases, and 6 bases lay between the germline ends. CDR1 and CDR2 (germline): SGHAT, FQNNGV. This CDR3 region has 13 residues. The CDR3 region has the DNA TGTGCCAGCAGCTTAGTGGGGCCAGATACGCAGTATTTT. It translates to CASSLVGPDTQYF. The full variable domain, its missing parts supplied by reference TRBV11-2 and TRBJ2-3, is EAGVAQSPRYKIIEKRQSVAFWCNPISGHATLYWYQQILGQGPKLLIQFQNNGVVDDSQLPKDRFSAERLKGVDSTLKIQPAKLEDSAVYLCASSLVGPDTQYFGPGTRLTVL.

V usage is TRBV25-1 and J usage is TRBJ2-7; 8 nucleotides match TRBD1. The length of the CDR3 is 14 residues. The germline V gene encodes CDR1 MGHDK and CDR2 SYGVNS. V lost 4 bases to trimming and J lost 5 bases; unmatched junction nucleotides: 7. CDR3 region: CASSGHRGKDEQYF. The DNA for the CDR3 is TGTGCCAGCAGTGGGCACAGGGGGAAAGACGAGCAGTACTTC.

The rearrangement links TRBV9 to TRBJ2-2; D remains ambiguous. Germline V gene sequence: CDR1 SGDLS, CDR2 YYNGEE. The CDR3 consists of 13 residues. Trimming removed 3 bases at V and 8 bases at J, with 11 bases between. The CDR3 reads CASSASTVGELFF. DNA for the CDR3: TGTGCCAGCAGCGCGAGTACGGTAGGGGAGCTGTTTTTT.